This TCR beta chain was sequenced during a study of T cells in Graves' hyperthyroidism and ophthalmopathy. Whole-study findings and limits: Before onset, ophthalmopathy was predicted by the model a median roughly 6.8 months earlier. Blood also showed most of the thyroid clonotypes that were expanded above 0.001. In simple terms, a model built on 13 V-J features told ophthalmopathy apart from stable hyperthyroidism.

This CDR3 is 15 amino acids long. V was cut by 6 bases and J by 1 base, with 15 bases left in between. Using RNA transcripts as the source, TCR beta CDR3 regions were amplified. The study used the HTBI primer set for a first-round RT-PCR of the TCR CDR3. MiXCR, applied by TCRdb to the multiplex PCR reads, yields one record per CDR3 protein. Of some 600,000 distinct CDR3 sequences listed, around 45% are singletons. Among the patients, aged 18 to 65, hyperthyroidism was newly diagnosed and had lasted under 2 months. A note on this clonotype: The antigen remains unidentified.

The receptor was derived from a woman aged 18-35 years with Graves' hyperthyroidism. Sequencing was performed on peripheral blood or thyroid tissue (not recorded which). The chain employs TRBV12-3 or TRBV12-4 and TRBJ1-2; D not resolved. The CDR3 DNA is TGTGCCAGCAGAGTTCGTACAGCCTATAACTATGGCTACACCTTC. Protein sequence: CASRVRTAYNYGYTF.